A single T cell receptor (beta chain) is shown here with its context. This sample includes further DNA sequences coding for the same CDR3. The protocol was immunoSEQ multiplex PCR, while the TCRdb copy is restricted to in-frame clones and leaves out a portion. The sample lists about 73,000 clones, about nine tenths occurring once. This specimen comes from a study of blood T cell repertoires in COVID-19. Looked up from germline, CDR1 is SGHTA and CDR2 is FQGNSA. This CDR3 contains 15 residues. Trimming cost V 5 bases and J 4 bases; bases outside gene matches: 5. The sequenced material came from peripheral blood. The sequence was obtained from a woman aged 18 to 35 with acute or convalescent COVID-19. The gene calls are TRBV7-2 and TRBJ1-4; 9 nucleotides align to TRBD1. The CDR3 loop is CASSPGGQGNEKLFF. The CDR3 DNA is TGTGCCAGCAGCCCAGGGGGACAGGGTAATGAAAAACTGTTTTTT.